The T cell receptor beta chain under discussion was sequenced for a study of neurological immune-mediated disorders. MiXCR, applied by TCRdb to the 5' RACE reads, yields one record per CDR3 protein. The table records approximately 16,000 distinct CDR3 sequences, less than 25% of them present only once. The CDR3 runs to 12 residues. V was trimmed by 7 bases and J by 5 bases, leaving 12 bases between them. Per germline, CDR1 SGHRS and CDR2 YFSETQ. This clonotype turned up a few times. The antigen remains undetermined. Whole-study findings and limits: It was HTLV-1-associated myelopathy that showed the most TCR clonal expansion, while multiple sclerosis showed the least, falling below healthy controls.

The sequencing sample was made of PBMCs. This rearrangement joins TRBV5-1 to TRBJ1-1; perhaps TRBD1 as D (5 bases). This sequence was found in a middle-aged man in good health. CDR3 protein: CASGSGLTEAFF. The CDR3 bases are TGCGCCAGCGGCTCAGGGTTGACTGAAGCTTTCTTT.